This TCR beta chain was retrieved from a study of blood T cells in healthy people across ages. Deletions cut 7 bases from V and 2 bases from J, with 15 bases between. Looked up from germline, CDR1 is SGHNT and CDR2 is YYREEE (reference sequence). CDR3 length: 14 amino acids. The second PCR ran roughly 7 to 12 cycles with a sample-barcoded 5' primer and J-beta primers. TCRdb redid the calling of the 5' RACE reads with MiXCR, one entry per CDR3 protein. The table records 1.5 million to 2 million distinct CDR3 sequences, less than 50% of them present only once. Material for sequencing was blood. This sequence joins TRBV5-4 and TRBJ1-2; D might be TRBD1 (6 bases). This clonotype was sampled from a woman aged 40 to 50 in good health. CDR3: CASVGAGGNYGYTF. CDR3 DNA: TGTGCCAGCGTCGGTGCGGGGGGCAACTATGGCTACACCTTC.